The clone carrying this TCR beta chain appeared once. Its antigen is undetermined. Sample treatment: approximately 9-day PBMC culture with coronavirus spike peptide pools or control peptides (ViraFEST assay). The unexposed donor's CD4+ T cells were collected before the COVID-19 pandemic (2011-2018). CD4+ T cells that had been cultured provided DNA sequenced with the Oncomine TCR Beta short-read assay. TCRdb used MiXCR to reprocess the PCR reads, holding one entry per CDR3 protein. The table includes roughly 7,000 distinct CDR3 sequences, about 45% detected once. Per the germline V gene, CDR1 is SGDLS and CDR2 is YYNGEE. This CDR3 has 11 residues. V was clipped by 3 bases and J by 7 bases, with 7 bases between them. These data belong to a study of vaccination and CD4 T cells after COVID-19. Whole-study context: Stimulation used overlapping spike peptides from SARS-CoV-2, HCoV-NL63, HCoV-OC43 and HCoV-229E. The control cultures got either a CEFX pool, an HIV-1 Nef pool, or no peptide at all.

The sequence derives from a human donor in good health. The chain links TRBV9 to TRBJ1-2; D not resolved. Input material: CD4+ T cells from blood, cultured in vitro. The DNA for the CDR3 is TGTGCCAGCAGCGATTTCGGTGGCTACACCTTC. It encodes CASSDFGGYTF.